The 25 T cell receptor beta chains given below trace back to one sample, sequenced in a study of blood T cell repertoires in COVID-19. Sequencing was performed with immunoSEQ multiplex PCR; in TCRdb, only in-frame clones are kept and a portion is missing. The table has almost 250,000 clones, around 86% seen once. Sequenced sample: PBMCs or T cells enriched from blood (not recorded which). The receptor source for this set is a woman aged 45-65 years who had recovered from COVID-19.

This rearrangement joins TRBV7-2 to TRBJ1-4, with 9 bases lining up with TRBD1. The V gene's germline CDR1 is SGHTA and CDR2 FQGNSA. V was clipped by 4 bases and J by 0 bases; unmatched bases: 6. The CDR3 loop spans 17 amino acids. As DNA, the CDR3 is TGTGCCAGCAGCTCGACAGGGGGGGCGGCAACTAATGAAAAACTGTTTTTT. Translating gives CASSSTGGAATNEKLFF.

CDR3 sequence (DNA): TGTGCCAGCAACTCCCACCAGGGGGCCAACGAGCAGTACTTC. Translated: CASNSHQGANEQYF. The chain employs TRBV28 and TRBJ2-7; TRBD1 agrees at 8 bases. Germline CDR1 and CDR2: MDHEN and SYDVKM. V lost 7 bases to trimming and J lost 5 bases; unmatched junction nucleotides: 10. The CDR3 extends over 14 amino acids.

The count of this clone is one. This chain joins TRBV7-6 and TRBJ2-1; 7 bases line up with TRBD1. The CDR3 spans 17 residues. CDR1 is SGHVS and CDR2 is FNYEAQ in the germline V gene. V lost 2 bases to trimming and J lost 6 bases; unmatched junction nucleotides: 13. This chain's CDR3 is CASSLRTGEVLGNEQFF. CDR3 sequence (DNA): TGTGCCAGCAGCTTAAGAACAGGGGAAGTGTTAGGCAATGAGCAGTTCTTC.

The V call is TRBV28, the J call TRBJ1-1; 7 nucleotides agree with TRBD1. The CDR3 is 15 amino acids. The V gene end was trimmed by 3 bases and the J gene end by 4 bases; junction bases not matched to a gene: 8. CDR1 MDHEN and CDR2 SYDVKM come from the germline V gene. CDR3 nucleotide sequence: TGTGCCAGCAGTTTTCACAGGGGTGAAGGCACTGAAGCTTTCTTT. This codes for CASSFHRGEGTEAFF. Based on the CDR3 plus reference TRBV28 and TRBJ1-1, the full variable domain is DVKVTQSSRYLVKRTGEKVFLECVQDMDHENMFWYRQDPGLGLRLIYFSYDVKMKEKGDIPEGYSVSREKKERFSLILESASTNQTSMYLCASSFHRGEGTEAFFGQGTRLTVV.

CDR3 sequence reads: CASSLGTGRETQYF. The CDR3 DNA reads as TGTGCCAGCAGCTTAGGAACAGGGCGAGAGACCCAGTACTTC. The J gene is TRBJ2-5, the V gene TRBV7-2; D is perhaps TRBD1 (6 bases). Germline values: CDR1 SGHTA, CDR2 FQGNSA. The CDR3 has 14 amino acids. V was clipped by 1 base and J by 4 bases, with 10 bases between them.

V usage is TRBV7-9 and J usage is TRBJ1-3; 7 bases are a match to TRBD1. Germline lookup yields CDR1 SEHNR and CDR2 FQNEAQ (reference sequence). The CDR3 spans 18 residues. After removal of 6 bases from V and 3 bases from J, the junction contained 17 bases not matched to a gene. DNA of the CDR3: TGTGCCAGCAGTTTGTCAGGATCACAGGGGCTCGGTGGAAACACCATATATTTT. Protein sequence: CASSLSGSQGLGGNTIYF.

The chain is built from TRBV3-1 (or the pseudogene TRBV3-2) and TRBJ1-1, with 9 positions matching TRBD1. J gave up 5 bases and V 4 bases, and 8 bases lay outside the gene matches. The CDR3 is 15 amino acids. Looked up from germline, CDR1 is LGHDT and CDR2 is YNNKEL (reference sequence). The CDR3 DNA is TGTGCCAGCAGCCTCTATAGGGACAGGGAAACTGAAGCTTTCTTT. This codes for CASSLYRDRETEAFF.

This chain uses TRBV15 with TRBJ1-1; maybe TRBD1 (5 bases). Germline CDR1 reads LNHNV; CDR2 reads YYDKDF (reference sequence). With 4 bases removed from V and 5 bases from J, the gap between germline ends came to 14 bases. The CDR3 length is 14 residues. DNA for the CDR3: TGTGCCACCAGCAAAAATCAGGGAGGGACTGAAGCTTTCTTT. It specifies CATSKNQGGTEAFF.

The CDR3 reads CASSSSLEQYF. In DNA, the CDR3 is TGTGCCAGCAGTTCCAGTCTCGAGCAGTACTTC. The chain uses TRBV27 and TRBJ2-7; D remains unclear. The CDR3 runs to 11 residues. CDR1 is MNHEY, CDR2 SMNVEV, per germline (reference sequence). Trimming cost V 4 bases and J 6 bases, with 7 bases left between them.

This rearrangement joins TRBV2 to TRBJ2-3; 7 bases align to TRBD2. V shed 6 bases, J shed 2 bases, and the junction held 11 bases outside the gene matches. The CDR3 runs 16 residues. Germline V CDR1 and CDR2: SNHLY, FYNNEI. Written as DNA, the CDR3 is TGTGCCAGCAGGGAGGTAGAGCGGGGATACACAGATACGCAGTATTTT. This encodes CASREVERGYTDTQYF.

CDR3 DNA: TGTGCCAGCAGCCTCGTCCCCGGGTCCGATGAGCAGTTCTTC. The encoded protein is CASSLVPGSDEQFF. The rearrangement joins TRBV7-3 to TRBJ2-1; D unresolved. The germline V and J ends were trimmed by 5 bases and 8 bases, with 16 bases remaining between them. Germline V gives CDR1 SGHTA, CDR2 FQGTGA. CDR3 length equals 14 residues.

V is TRBV6-6 and J is TRBJ2-3; 9 bases map to TRBD2. The CDR3 runs to 15 residues. Germline CDR1 reads MNHNY; CDR2 reads SVGAGI (reference sequence). V dropped 0 bases and J dropped 10; count of bases not matched to a gene: 8. The CDR3 bases are TGTGCCAGCAGTTACTCGAGGGCGGGAGGGCTTCCGCAGTATTTT. Its protein is CASSYSRAGGLPQYF.

The J gene is TRBJ1-1, the V gene TRBV3-1 (or the pseudogene TRBV3-2); TRBD1 matches 8 bases. This CDR3 region has 14 residues. J was trimmed by 10 bases and V by 0 bases; bases with no gene match: 7. Germline V gene data show CDR1 as LGHDT and CDR2 as YNNKEL (reference sequence). The chain's CDR3 is CASSQDWDRQGAFF. DNA for the CDR3: TGTGCCAGCAGCCAAGATTGGGACAGGCAGGGAGCTTTCTTT.

The chain recombines TRBV11-2 with TRBJ1-4; tentatively, D is TRBD1 (6 bases). This CDR3 spans 15 amino acids. Germline CDR1 SGHAT, CDR2 FQNNGV. Trimming left V 5 bases short and J 3 bases short, with 13 bases between. The CDR3: CASSSTGLANEKLFF. CDR3 nucleotides: TGTGCCAGCAGCAGCACAGGGTTAGCTAATGAAAAACTGTTTTTT. Complete variable domain (other parts from reference TRBV11-2 and TRBJ1-4): EAGVAQSPRYKIIEKRQSVAFWCNPISGHATLYWYQQILGQGPKLLIQFQNNGVVDDSQLPKDRFSAERLKGVDSTLKIQPAKLEDSAVYLCASSSTGLANEKLFFGSGTQLSVL.

The rearrangement uses TRBV6-5 and TRBJ1-5; D unclear. Deletions cut 6 bases from V and 7 bases from J, with 16 bases between. The CDR3 sequence is 14 residues long. Germline V gene sequence: CDR1 MNHEY, CDR2 SVGAGI. The CDR3 here is CASRARQAVQPQHF. CDR3 sequence (DNA): TGTGCCAGCAGAGCTCGACAAGCGGTGCAGCCCCAGCATTTT.

This clone has a handful of counts. The J gene is TRBJ1-2, the V gene TRBV7-2, with D perhaps TRBD1 (5 bases). This CDR3 is 14 amino acids long. Trimming removed 5 bases at V and 13 bases at J, with 23 bases between. The germline V gene has CDR1 SGHTA and CDR2 FQGNSA. For the CDR3, the DNA is TGTGCCAGCAGCCCCCCTAGTACAGGTCCCCCCCTCACCTTC. It encodes CASSPPSTGPPLTF.

The chain joins TRBV3-1 (or the pseudogene TRBV3-2) to TRBJ1-2, with TRBD1 matching over 7 bases. With V trimmed by 3 bases and J by 7 bases, 8 bases remained unmatched. In germline, CDR1 is LGHDT, CDR2 YNNKEL (reference sequence). The CDR3 is 14 residues long. This CDR3 is CASSHDRALGGYTF. CDR3 bases: TGTGCCAGCAGCCATGACAGGGCCCTCGGTGGCTACACCTTC.

The V gene is TRBV4-2, the J gene TRBJ2-3; 11 positions match TRBD2. CDR3 length: 18 amino acids. The J segment lost 5 bases and the V segment lost 1 base, leaving 11 bases of the junction unmatched. Germline V lookup: CDR1 LGHNA, CDR2 YNFKEQ. The CDR3 loop reads CASSQGTSGSREEDTQYF. The CDR3, as DNA: TGTGCCAGCAGCCAAGGGACTAGCGGGTCCCGGGAGGAAGATACGCAGTATTTT.

Regarding this clone: This sample also contains other DNA sequences that code for the same CDR3. The chain links TRBV3-1 (or the pseudogene TRBV3-2) to TRBJ1-1; D not resolved. This CDR3 is built from 12 residues. V gave up 3 bases and J gave up 3 bases, with 5 bases separating them. In germline, CDR1 is LGHDT, CDR2 YNNKEL (reference sequence). The CDR3 loop is CASSQRDTEAFF. In DNA, the CDR3 is TGTGCCAGCAGCCAGCGGGACACTGAAGCTTTCTTT.

As DNA, the CDR3 is TGTGCCAGCAGTGAACTTACCTCCGGGACAGGGTCGGTCTATGGCTACACCTTC. Encoded protein: CASSELTSGTGSVYGYTF. The chain employs TRBV2 and TRBJ1-2; TRBD1 matches at 9 bases. J gave up 4 bases and V 2 bases, and 14 bases lay outside the gene matches. The CDR3 consists of 18 residues. CDR1 and CDR2 (germline): SNHLY, FYNNEI. The variable domain in full, with the rest retrieved from reference TRBV2 and TRBJ1-2, is EPEVTQTPSHQVTQMGQEVILRCVPISNHLYFYWYRQILGQKVEFLVSFYNNEISEKSEIFDDQFSVERPDGSNFTLKIRSTKLEDSAMYFCASSELTSGTGSVYGYTFGSGTRLTVV.

The rearrangement joins TRBV6-2 or TRBV6-3 to TRBJ2-7; the match to TRBD1 covers 10 bases. Germline values: CDR1 MNHEY, CDR2 SVGEGT. The CDR3 extends over 14 amino acids. V shed 4 bases, J shed 3 bases, and the junction held 3 bases outside the gene matches. DNA for the CDR3: TGTGCCAGCAGTTGGACAGGGGGGAACTACGAGCAGTACTTC. Its translation is CASSWTGGNYEQYF.

In DNA form, the CDR3 reads TGTGCCACCAGTACCCGTCACACCCTCAATGAATACAATGAGCAGTTCTTC. This codes for CATSTRHTLNEYNEQFF. The chain joins TRBV24-1 to TRBJ2-1; the D is unclear. This CDR3 region has 17 residues. Trimming stripped 6 bases from V and 4 bases from J, with 21 bases between. The germline gives CDR1 KGHDR, CDR2 SFDVKD.

The rearrangement links TRBV30 to TRBJ2-7, with D possibly TRBD1 on 5 matching bases. With 7 bases removed from V and 9 bases from J, the gap between germline ends came to 16 bases. Germline CDR1 is GTSNPN and CDR2 is SVGIG (reference sequence). The CDR3 has 11 amino acids. CDR3 loop: CALDKNPVQYF. CDR3 bases: TGTGCCTTGGACAAAAACCCGGTGCAGTACTTC. The full variable domain, rest sourced from reference TRBV30 and TRBJ2-7, is SQTIHQWPATLVQPVGSPLSLECTVEGTSNPNLYWYRQAAGRGLQLLFYSVGIGQISSEVPQNLSASRPQDRQFILSSKKLLLSDSGFYLCALDKNPVQYFGPGTRLTVT.

The chain has TRBV18 and TRBJ1-2; D is ambiguous. The length of the CDR3 is 15 residues. Germline CDR1 reads KGHSH; CDR2 reads LQKENI. V lost 5 bases, J lost 7 bases, and 20 bases lay in between. The CDR3, as DNA: TGTGCCAGCTCAGGATTCTTTTCGACAAGCTCTGGCTACACCTTC. Translation gives CASSGFFSTSSGYTF.

This chain's CDR3 is CASSQAENQPQHF. The CDR3 bases are TGTGCCAGCAGTCAGGCCGAGAATCAGCCCCAGCATTTT. The V and J genes are TRBV6-5 and TRBJ1-5; D is unclear. CDR1 is MNHEY and CDR2 is SVGAGI in the germline V gene. Trimming stripped 5 bases from V and 4 bases from J, with 9 bases between. CDR3 length: 13 amino acids.